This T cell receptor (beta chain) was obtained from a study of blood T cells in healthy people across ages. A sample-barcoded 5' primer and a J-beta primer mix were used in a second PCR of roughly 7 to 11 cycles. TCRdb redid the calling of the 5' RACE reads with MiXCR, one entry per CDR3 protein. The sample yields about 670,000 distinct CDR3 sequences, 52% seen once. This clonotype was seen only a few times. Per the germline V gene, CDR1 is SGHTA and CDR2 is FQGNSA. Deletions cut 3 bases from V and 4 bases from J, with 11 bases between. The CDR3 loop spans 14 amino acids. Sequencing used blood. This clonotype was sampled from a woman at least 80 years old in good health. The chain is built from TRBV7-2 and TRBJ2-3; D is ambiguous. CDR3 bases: TGTGCCAGCAGCTTCTCCACCTTTCCAGATACGCAGTATTTT. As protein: CASSFSTFPDTQYF.